This TCR beta chain originates from a study of tumor-infiltrating lymphocytes in primary liver carcinoma (dated by TCRdb to 2017 to 2019). General notes on the study: Four to six patients with histopathologically diagnosed primary liver carcinoma underwent surgical resection in China between 2015 and March 2016. Of the five patients, three men and two women aged 30 to 69 years, four had hepatocellular carcinoma and one had combined HCC and intrahepatic cholangiocarcinoma. The five patients had tumors of stage T1-T3 N0M0, with maximum diameters ranging from roughly 4.2 to 10 cm. Each sample produced roughly 3.65 to 7.13 million productive TCRbeta reads, and read depth showed no significant difference between tissue types. TCRbeta repertoire sequencing, expression microarrays and whole-exome sequencing were combined in the study across five regions of each liver tumor, with adjacent normal tissue and blood also included. A total of 35 specimens from 5 patients went through TCRbeta repertoire sequencing, namely 25 tumor regions, 5 adjacent noncancerous liver tissues and 5 peripheral blood samples. Technical replicate repertoires showed high reproducibility, with mean shared-clone rates approximately 0.9 and correlation coefficients above 0.95. The research as a whole found: Since the samples were bulk and unsorted, there was no way to compare CD4+ and CD8+ T cell repertoires. Only the TCR beta chain was sequenced, so true repertoire diversity is likely underestimated because unpaired alpha chains were not captured. Pairs of tumor regions showed greater repertoire overlap (mean about 35%) than tumor-adjacent pairs (approximately 17%) or tumor-blood pairs (approximately 15%), which is consistent with antigen-driven expansion. With just a few patients in the study, the authors point out that the findings should be validated in a larger study. A significantly larger repertoire fraction was made up by the top 250 clones in tumors than in blood (p = 0.039).

Blood RNA was extracted from unsorted whole blood with TRIzol reagent; germline DNA came from the DNeasy Blood & Tissue kit. Patients had chronic HBV infection and were treatment-naive at sampling. Around 3.9 milliliters of peripheral blood were collected into K2EDTA tubes before surgery. Regarding this clonotype: Its antigen has not been determined. This may arise from a read error, as a much more abundant clone is one base away.

Starting from 450 to 500 ng total RNA, TCRbeta-specific cDNA was produced by reverse transcription with a constant-region primer and ProtoScript II reverse transcriptase. Construction of the TCRbeta libraries relied on three nested rounds of multiplex PCR, following a slightly modified ARM-PCR procedure. Each of the first two PCR rounds ran for about 10 cycles and used multiplex TRBV1-TRBV30 forward primers together with a Cbeta reverse primer. Sample barcodes and Illumina adapters were added in a final 25-cycle PCR with Deep VentR polymerase. Amplicons of 200-500 bp were gel-purified with a QIAquick gel extraction kit before sequencing. An Illumina HiSeq 2500 was used to sequence the TCRbeta amplicons with 250-bp paired-end reads. In the source study's methods: Quality trimming of reads was performed with Trimmomatic v0.33, and paired reads were merged with FLASH v1.2.11 so that full CDR3 sequences could be recovered. V, D and J germline segments were assigned to the rearranged TCRbeta sequences using MiGEC v1.2.1b. Clonotype statistics, along with Shannon-Wiener diversity indices, were calculated using VDJtools v1.0.0. To reduce sampling bias, subsequent analyses other than the diversity analysis used only the 250 most abundant clonotypes in each sample. TCRdb applied fastp at Q25 and MiXCR to the public reads, then kept only in-frame beta chains. Here each entry gathers all rows of one CDR3 protein and keeps the most common genes and DNA. For this entry, the V and J calls and clone size follow TCRdb and not the study's own pipeline. Present in this sample are fewer than 400,000 distinct CDR3 sequences, roughly 60% of which were seen just once. Approximately 15% of the sample is taken by the ten largest.

V drops 0 bases and J drops 6 bases, leaving 6 bases in between. From a lookup of the germline V gene, CDR1 and CDR2 are WSHSY and SAAADI. From the cysteine up to the phenylalanine, the CDR3 has a length of 14 residues. The read is trimmed to its CDR3 DNA, 42 bases read in frame from base 1. The receptor's source is a woman in her 30s with primary liver carcinoma and hepatitis B virus infection. The rearrangement joined TRBV10-2 to TRBJ1-6, with the D gene too uncertain to name. Material for sequencing was peripheral blood. The DNA sequence follows: TGCGCCAGCAGTGAGTCGATGCCTAATTCACCCCTCCACTTT. Its translation reads: CASSESMPNSPLHF.